The TCR beta chain described here comes from a study of blood T cell repertoires in COVID-19. Study-wide context: Acute-phase and convalescent COVID-19 samples originated in the United States, Italy and Spain.

Germline CDR1 reads ENHRY; CDR2 reads SYGVKD. This CDR3 has 11 amino acids. With 0 bases removed from V and 9 bases from J, the gap between germline ends came to 5 bases. Living in under 30 US areas, the participants were between roughly 18 and 90 years of age. Participant-reported clinical history was the basis for cohort assignment. In the original processing: Counts of nucleated cells, estimated from reference gene primer amplification, were obtained. Assay used: immunoSEQ multiplex PCR; TCRdb lists only in-frame clones, some missing. The D gene and trimming were derived from the DNA, and the V and J assignments and clone size from that table. The sample carries around 160,000 clones, roughly 88% recorded once.

The sequenced sample was PBMCs or T cells enriched from blood (not recorded which). This rearrangement joins TRBV10-3 to TRBJ1-1; D not certain. The sequence was collected from a woman in her 30s with acute COVID-19. CDR3 sequence: CAISESEKAFF. The CDR3 DNA sequence: TGTGCCATCAGTGAGTCGGAGAAAGCTTTCTTT.